This TCR beta chain comes out of a study of cytomegalovirus exposure and HLA in healthy donors. The length of the CDR3 is 15 residues. V gave up 0 bases and J gave up 9 bases, with 16 bases separating them. Germline CDR1 and CDR2: SGHRS and YFSETQ. With respect to this clone: Antigen specificity is unknown.

PCR employed 60 Vbeta and 13 Jbeta primers. Method: immunoSEQ multiplex PCR; TCRdb's copy keeps in-frame clones and lacks some. The sample comprises around 140,000 clones, just under 75% of which are singletons, and approximately 1.6% rests with the top ten. Findings and caveats of the study: Prediction of most subjects' HLA-A and HLA-B alleles by TCR beta sequences was reportedly accurate. Being productive about 87% or about 30% of the time was typical of most TCR beta V segments in an earlier analysis.

The receptor's source is a woman under 30 in good health and CMV-seronegative. The source material was PBMCs. The chain links TRBV5-1 to TRBJ2-1, with D tentatively TRBD2 (5 bases). The CDR3 loop reads CASSLGQVAGGEQFF. CDR3 nucleotide sequence: TGCGCCAGCAGCTTGGGGCAGGTGGCTGGAGGTGAGCAGTTCTTC.